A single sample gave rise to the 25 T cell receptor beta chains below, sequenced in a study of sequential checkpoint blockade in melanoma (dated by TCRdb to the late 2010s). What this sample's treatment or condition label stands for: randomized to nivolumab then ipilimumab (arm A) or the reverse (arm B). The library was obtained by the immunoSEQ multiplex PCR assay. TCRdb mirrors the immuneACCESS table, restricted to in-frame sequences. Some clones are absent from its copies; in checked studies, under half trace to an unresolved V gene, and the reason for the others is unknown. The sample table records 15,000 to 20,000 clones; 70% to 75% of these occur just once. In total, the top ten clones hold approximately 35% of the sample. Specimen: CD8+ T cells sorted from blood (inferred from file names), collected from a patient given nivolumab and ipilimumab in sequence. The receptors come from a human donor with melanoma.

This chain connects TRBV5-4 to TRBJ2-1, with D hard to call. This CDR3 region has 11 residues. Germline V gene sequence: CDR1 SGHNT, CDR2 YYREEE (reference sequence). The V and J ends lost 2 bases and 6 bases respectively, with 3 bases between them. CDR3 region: CASSFSNEQFF. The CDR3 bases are TGTGCCAGCAGCTTTAGCAATGAGCAGTTCTTC.

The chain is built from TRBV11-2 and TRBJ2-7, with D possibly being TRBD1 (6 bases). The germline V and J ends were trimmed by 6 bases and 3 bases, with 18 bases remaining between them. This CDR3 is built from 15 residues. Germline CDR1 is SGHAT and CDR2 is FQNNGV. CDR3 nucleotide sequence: TGTGCCAGCAGGAGGGACAACGAGTTGGGCTACGAGCAGTACTTC. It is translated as CASRRDNELGYEQYF.

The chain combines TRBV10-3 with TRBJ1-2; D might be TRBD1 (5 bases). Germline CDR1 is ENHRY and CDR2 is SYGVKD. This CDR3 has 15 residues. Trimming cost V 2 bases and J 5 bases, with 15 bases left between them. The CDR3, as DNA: TGTGCCATCAGTGAGCCGGATGACAGCCCTTATGGCTACACCTTC. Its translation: CAISEPDDSPYGYTF.

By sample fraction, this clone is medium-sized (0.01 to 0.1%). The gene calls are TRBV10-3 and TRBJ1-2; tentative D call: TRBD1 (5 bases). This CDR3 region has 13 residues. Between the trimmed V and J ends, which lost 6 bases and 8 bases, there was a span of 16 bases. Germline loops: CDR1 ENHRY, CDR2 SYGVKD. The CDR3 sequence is CAIRQPTGRGYTF. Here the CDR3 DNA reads TGTGCCATCAGACAACCTACAGGCAGGGGCTACACCTTC.

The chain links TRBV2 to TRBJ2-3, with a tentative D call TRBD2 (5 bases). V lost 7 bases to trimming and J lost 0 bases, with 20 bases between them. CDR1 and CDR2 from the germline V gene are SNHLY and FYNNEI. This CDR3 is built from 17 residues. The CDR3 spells CASTPVGGSDSTDTQYF. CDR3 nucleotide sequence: TGTGCCAGCACCCCTGTCGGTGGGAGTGATAGCACAGATACGCAGTATTTT.

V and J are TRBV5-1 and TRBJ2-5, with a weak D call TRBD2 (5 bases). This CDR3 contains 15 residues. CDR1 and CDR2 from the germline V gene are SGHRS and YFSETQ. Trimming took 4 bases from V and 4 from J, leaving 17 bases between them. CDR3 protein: CASSRSEDSRETQYF. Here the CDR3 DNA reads TGCGCCAGCAGCCGCTCGGAGGATAGCAGAGAGACCCAGTACTTC.

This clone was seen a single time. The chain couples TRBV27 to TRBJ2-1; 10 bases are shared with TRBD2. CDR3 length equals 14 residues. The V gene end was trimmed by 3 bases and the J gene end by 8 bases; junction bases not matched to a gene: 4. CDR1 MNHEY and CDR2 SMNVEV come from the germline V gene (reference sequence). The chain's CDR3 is CASSLASGSDEQFF. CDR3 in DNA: TGTGCCAGCAGTTTGGCTAGCGGGAGTGATGAGCAGTTCTTC.

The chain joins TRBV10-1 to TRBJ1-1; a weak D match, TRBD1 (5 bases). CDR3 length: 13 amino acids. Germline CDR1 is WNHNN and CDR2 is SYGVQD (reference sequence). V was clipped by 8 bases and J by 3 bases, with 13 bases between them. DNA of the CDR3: TGCGCCAGCGGGGGGGACGGCCACACTGAAGCTTTCTTT. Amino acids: CASGGDGHTEAFF.

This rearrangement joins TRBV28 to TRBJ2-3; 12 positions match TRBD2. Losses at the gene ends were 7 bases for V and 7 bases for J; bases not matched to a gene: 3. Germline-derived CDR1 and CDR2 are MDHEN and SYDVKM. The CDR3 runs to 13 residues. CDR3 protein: CASNLAGGNTQYF. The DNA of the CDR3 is TGTGCCAGCAACCTAGCGGGAGGGAATACGCAGTATTTT.

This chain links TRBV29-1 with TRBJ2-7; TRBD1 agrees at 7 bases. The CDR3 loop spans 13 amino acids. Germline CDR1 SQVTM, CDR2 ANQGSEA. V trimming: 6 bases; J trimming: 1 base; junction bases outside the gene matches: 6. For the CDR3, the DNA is TGCAGCGTAGCCGCGACAGGGTCCTACGAGCAGTACTTC. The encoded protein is CSVAATGSYEQYF.

CDR3: CASSQTGVYEQYF. DNA for the CDR3: TGCGCCAGCAGCCAGACGGGAGTCTACGAGCAGTACTTC. The rearrangement joins TRBV4-1 to TRBJ2-7, with a possible D match to TRBD2 (6 bases). From germline, CDR1 is MGHRA and CDR2 YSYEKL. Trimming cost V 3 bases and J 3 bases, with 9 bases left between them. This CDR3 is 13 amino acids long.

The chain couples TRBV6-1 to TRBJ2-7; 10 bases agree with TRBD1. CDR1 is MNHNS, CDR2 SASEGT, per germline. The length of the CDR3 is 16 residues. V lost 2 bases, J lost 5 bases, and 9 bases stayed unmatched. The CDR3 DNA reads TGTGCCAGCAGTGAATCCGCGACGGACAGGGGGAACGAGCAGTACTTC. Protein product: CASSESATDRGNEQYF.

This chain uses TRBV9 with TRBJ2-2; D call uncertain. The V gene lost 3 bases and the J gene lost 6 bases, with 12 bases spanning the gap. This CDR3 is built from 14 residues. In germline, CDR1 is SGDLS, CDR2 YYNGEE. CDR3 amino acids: CASSAEQTAGELFF. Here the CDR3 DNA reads TGTGCCAGCAGCGCCGAACAGACGGCCGGGGAGCTGTTTTTT.

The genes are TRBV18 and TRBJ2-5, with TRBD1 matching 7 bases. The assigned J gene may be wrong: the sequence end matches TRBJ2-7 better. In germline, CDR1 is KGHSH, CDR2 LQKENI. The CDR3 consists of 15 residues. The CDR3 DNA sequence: TGTGCCAGCTCACAGGCCGGGACAGAGCCCTACGAGCAGTACTTC. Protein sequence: CASSQAGTEPYEQYF.

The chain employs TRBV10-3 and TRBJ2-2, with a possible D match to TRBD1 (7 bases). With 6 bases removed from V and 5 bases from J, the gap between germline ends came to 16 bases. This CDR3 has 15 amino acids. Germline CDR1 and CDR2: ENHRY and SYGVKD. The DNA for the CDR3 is TGTGCCATCAGGGACTATGGACAGGAAACCGGGGAGCTGTTTTTT. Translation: CAIRDYGQETGELFF.

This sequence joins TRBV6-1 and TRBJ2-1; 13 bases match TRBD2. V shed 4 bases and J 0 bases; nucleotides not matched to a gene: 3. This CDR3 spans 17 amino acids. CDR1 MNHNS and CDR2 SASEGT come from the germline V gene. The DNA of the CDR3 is TGTGCCAGCAGTGTGACTAGCGGGGGGTCCTCCTACAATGAGCAGTTCTTC. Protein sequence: CASSVTSGGSSYNEQFF.

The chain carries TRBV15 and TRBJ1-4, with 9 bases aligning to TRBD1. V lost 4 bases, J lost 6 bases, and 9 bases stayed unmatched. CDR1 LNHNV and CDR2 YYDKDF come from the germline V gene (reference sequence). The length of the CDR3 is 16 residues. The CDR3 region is CATSTSPGTGYEKLFF. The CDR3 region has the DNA TGTGCCACCAGCACCTCGCCCGGGACAGGGTATGAAAAACTGTTTTTT.

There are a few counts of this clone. This chain's CDR3 is CASSLVGRWTEAFF. The CDR3 DNA follows: TGTGCCAGCAGCTTAGTAGGGAGGTGGACTGAAGCTTTCTTT. V and J are TRBV7-9 and TRBJ1-1, with D unclear. Trimming left V 1 base short and J 5 bases short, with 11 bases between. From germline, CDR1 is SEHNR and CDR2 FQNEAQ (reference sequence). The CDR3 loop spans 14 amino acids.

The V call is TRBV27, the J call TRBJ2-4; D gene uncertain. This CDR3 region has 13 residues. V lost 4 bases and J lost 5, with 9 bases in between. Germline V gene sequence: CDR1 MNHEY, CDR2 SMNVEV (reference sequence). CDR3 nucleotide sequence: TGTGCCAGCAGTTCCGGGTACGAAAACATTCAGTACTTC. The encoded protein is CASSSGYENIQYF.

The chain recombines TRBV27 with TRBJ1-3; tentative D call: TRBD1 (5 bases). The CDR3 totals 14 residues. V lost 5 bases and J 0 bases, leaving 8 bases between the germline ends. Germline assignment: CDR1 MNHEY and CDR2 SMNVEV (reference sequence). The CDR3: CASSNGGSGNTIYF. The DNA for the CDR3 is TGTGCCAGCAGTAACGGGGGCTCTGGAAACACCATATATTTT.

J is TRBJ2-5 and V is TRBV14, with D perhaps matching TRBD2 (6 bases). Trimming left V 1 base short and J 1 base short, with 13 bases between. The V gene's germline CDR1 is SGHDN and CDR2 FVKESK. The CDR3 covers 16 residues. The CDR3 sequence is CASSQGGVFGQETQYF. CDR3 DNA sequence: TGTGCCAGCAGCCAAGGCGGGGTATTTGGCCAAGAGACCCAGTACTTC. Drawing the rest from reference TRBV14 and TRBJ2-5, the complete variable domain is EAGVTQFPSHSVIEKGQTVTLRCDPISGHDNLYWYRRVMGKEIKFLLHFVKESKQDESGMPNNRFLAERTGGTYSTLKVQPAELEDSGVYFCASSQGGVFGQETQYFGPGTRLLVL.

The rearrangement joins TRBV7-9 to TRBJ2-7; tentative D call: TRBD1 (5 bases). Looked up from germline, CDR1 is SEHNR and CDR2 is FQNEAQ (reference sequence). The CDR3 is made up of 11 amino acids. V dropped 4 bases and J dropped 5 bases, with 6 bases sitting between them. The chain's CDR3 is CASSSRDEQYF. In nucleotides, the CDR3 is TGTGCCAGCAGCTCCAGGGACGAGCAGTACTTC.

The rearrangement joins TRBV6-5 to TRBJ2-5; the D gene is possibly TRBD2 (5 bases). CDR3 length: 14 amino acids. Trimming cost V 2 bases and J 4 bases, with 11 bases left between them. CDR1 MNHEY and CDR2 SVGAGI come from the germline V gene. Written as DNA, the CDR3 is TGTGCCAGCAGTTACCAAGCGGACTTAGAGACCCAGTACTTC. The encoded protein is CASSYQADLETQYF.

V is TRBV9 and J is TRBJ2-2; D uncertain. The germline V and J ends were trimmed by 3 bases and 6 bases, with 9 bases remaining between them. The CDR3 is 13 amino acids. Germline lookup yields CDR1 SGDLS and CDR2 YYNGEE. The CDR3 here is CASSADNAGELFF. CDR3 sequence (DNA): TGTGCCAGCAGCGCCGACAATGCCGGGGAGCTGTTTTTT.

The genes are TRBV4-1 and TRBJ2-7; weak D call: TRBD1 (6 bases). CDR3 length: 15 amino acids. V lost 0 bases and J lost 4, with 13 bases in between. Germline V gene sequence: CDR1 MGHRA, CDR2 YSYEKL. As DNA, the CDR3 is TGCGCCAGCAGCCAAGAGGGGGCATCGTTTTACGAGCAGTACTTC. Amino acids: CASSQEGASFYEQYF.